This is a list of T cell receptor beta chains from one sample in a study of blood T cell repertoires in COVID-19. This table comes from immunoSEQ multiplex PCR, and its TCRdb copy is limited to in-frame clones, with some not included. Here the sample spans approximately 190,000 clones, 70% to 90% being singletons. Specimen: peripheral blood. These receptors all come from a man older than 75 with acute or convalescent COVID-19. CDR3s include the opening cysteine and the closing phenylalanine or tryptophan. A D gene is named only where the DNA matches it firmly. Clone size is given for some rows only: seen once, a few or many times, or a class if the clone is expanded.

CATSALGGGGYNEQFF TGTGCCACCAGTGCCCTGGGAGGGGGGGGTTACAATGAGCAGTTCTTC TRBV24-1 - TRBJ2-1 -
CASSGTGNQPQHF TGTGCCAGCTCAGGGACAGGGAATCAGCCCCAGCATTTT TRBV18 - TRBJ1-5 TRBD1
CSVQDRENQPQHF TGCAGCGTCCAAGACAGGGAGAATCAGCCCCAGCATTTT TRBV29-1 - TRBJ1-5 TRBD1
CAISESPAGVVNEQFF TGTGCCATCAGTGAGTCTCCGGCGGGAGTAGTCAATGAGCAGTTCTTC TRBV10-3 once TRBJ2-1 TRBD2
CATSEKTGGGSPLHF TGTGCCACCAGTGAAAAGACAGGGGGAGGTTCACCCCTCCACTTT TRBV24-1 once TRBJ1-6 TRBD1
CASSYTGANTEAFF TGTGCCAGCAGTTACACAGGCGCCAACACTGAAGCTTTCTTT TRBV7-9 once TRBJ1-1 -
CASSPAPSSFGANVLTF TGTGCCAGCAGCCCCGCCCCCTCTAGCTTTGGGGCCAACGTCCTGACTTTC TRBV7-9 - TRBJ2-6 -
CASSLIPDTQYF TGTGCCAGCAGCCTTATTCCCGATACGCAGTATTTT TRBV14 - TRBJ2-3 -
CASSLAVRDGYTF TGTGCCAGCAGCTTAGCGGTCCGGGATGGCTACACCTTC TRBV7-2 - TRBJ1-2 -
CASSFTGGSNEKLFF TGCGCCAGCAGCTTTACAGGGGGATCTAATGAAAAACTGTTTTTT TRBV5-1 - TRBJ1-4 TRBD1
CASSARPGNLNGYTF TGTGCCAGCAGCGCTAGACCGGGAAATCTCAATGGCTACACCTTC TRBV3-1/TRBV3-2 once TRBJ1-2 -
CASSDKTSARFYNEQFF TGTGCCAGCAGTGATAAGACTAGCGCAAGATTCTACAATGAGCAGTTCTTC TRBV2 - TRBJ2-1 TRBD2
CASSPGGPNQPQHF TGTGCCAGTAGCCCAGGGGGCCCCAATCAGCCCCAGCATTTT TRBV19 - TRBJ1-5 TRBD1
CATSAGGELFF TGTGCCACCAGTGCCGGGGGGGAACTGTTTTTT TRBV24-1 - TRBJ1-4 -
CASSLAGGGTGELFF TGTGCCAGCAGCCTAGCGGGAGGGGGGACCGGGGAGCTGTTTTTT TRBV28 - TRBJ2-2 TRBD2
CATSTRKNTGELFF TGTGCCACCAGTACGCGGAAGAACACCGGGGAGCTGTTTTTT TRBV24-1 few TRBJ2-2 -
CASSQAGKTPQHF TGCGCCAGCAGCCAAGCAGGGAAAACACCCCAGCATTTT TRBV4-3 - TRBJ1-5 -
CSVGGQGVQETQYF TGCAGCGTCGGCGGACAGGGGGTGCAAGAGACCCAGTACTTC TRBV29-1 - TRBJ2-5 TRBD1
CASSLGPVNNEQFF TGTGCCAGCAGCTTAGGGCCAGTCAACAATGAGCAGTTCTTC TRBV11-1 - TRBJ2-1 -
CASSRGTENEKLFF TGCGCCAGCAGCCGCGGGACAGAGAATGAAAAACTGTTTTTT TRBV4-3 - TRBJ1-4 TRBD1
CASSLRFLGGELFF TGTGCCAGCAGTCTCCGATTCCTCGGCGGGGAGCTGTTTTTT TRBV27 - TRBJ2-2 -
CASSLQGAGAKNIQYF TGTGCCAGCAGTCTACAGGGGGCTGGGGCCAAAAACATTCAGTACTTC TRBV28 - TRBJ2-4 TRBD1
CASSSTGRGYTF TGTGCCAGCAGCTCCACAGGGCGCGGCTACACCTTC TRBV7-9 - TRBJ1-2 -
CASSDRDNYEQYF TGTGCCAGCAGCGACAGGGACAACTACGAGCAGTACTTC TRBV6-5 - TRBJ2-7 TRBD1
CASRKQGYGYTF TGTGCCAGCAGAAAACAGGGTTATGGCTACACCTTC TRBV27 - TRBJ1-2 -
CASSFQGTGELFF TGTGCCAGCAGTTTTCAGGGGACCGGGGAGCTGTTTTTT TRBV12-3/TRBV12-4 few TRBJ2-2 -
CASSAGTLNTGELFF TGTGCCAGCAGCGCCGGGACTTTGAACACCGGGGAGCTGTTTTTT TRBV7-9 - TRBJ2-2 -
CASSLAGTGFSGNTIYF TGTGCCAGCAGCTTGGCCGGGACAGGGTTCTCTGGAAACACCATATATTTT TRBV5-4 once TRBJ1-3 TRBD1
CASSLTSAETQYF TGCGCCAGCAGCTTAACGAGTGCCGAGACCCAGTACTTC TRBV5-1 - TRBJ2-5 -
CASSTGFGYGYTF TGCGCCAGCAGTACGGGATTCGGCTATGGCTACACCTTC TRBV10-2 few TRBJ1-2 -
CASFVSGRGDTQYF TGTGCCAGCTTTGTTAGCGGGAGGGGGGATACGCAGTATTTT TRBV6-5 - TRBJ2-3 TRBD2
CASSLVQDQPQHF TGTGCCAGCAGCTTAGTTCAGGATCAGCCCCAGCATTTT TRBV7-2 few TRBJ1-5 -
CASSYLAGAQETQYF TGTGCCAGCAGTTACCTAGCGGGAGCCCAAGAGACCCAGTACTTC TRBV27 - TRBJ2-5 TRBD2
CASSQSGTVQEQFF TGTGCCAGCAGCCAATCCGGAACCGTACAGGAGCAGTTCTTC TRBV3-1/TRBV3-2 - TRBJ2-1 -
CASSPTGQGELFF TGTGCCAGCTCACCGACGGGACAGGGAGAGCTGTTTTTT TRBV18 - TRBJ2-2 TRBD1
CASSQSGGSYNEQFF TGTGCCAGCAGTCAATCAGGGGGGTCCTACAATGAGCAGTTCTTC TRBV7-9 - TRBJ2-1 -
CASSRQGNTEAFF TGTGCCAGCTCCCGACAGGGGAACACTGAAGCTTTCTTT TRBV18 large TRBJ1-1 TRBD1
CASSFSGGNYGYTF TGTGCCAGCAGCTTCAGTGGGGGCAACTATGGCTACACCTTC TRBV2 - TRBJ1-2 -
CASSLRQGGTYEQYF TGTGCCAGCAGCCTGAGACAGGGGGGGACCTACGAGCAGTACTTC TRBV7-2 - TRBJ2-7 TRBD1
CASSQPQGRNEKLFF TGTGCCAGCAGTCAGCCGCAGGGTCGTAATGAAAAACTGTTTTTT TRBV28 - TRBJ1-4 -
CASSEALRVEQYF TGTGCCAGCAGTGAAGCGCTAAGAGTCGAGCAGTACTTC TRBV6-1 - TRBJ2-7 -
CSVAVPRDYAYEQYF TGCAGCGTTGCAGTCCCCCGGGATTACGCCTACGAGCAGTACTTC TRBV29-1 - TRBJ2-7 -
CASSPGGGYSNQPQHF TGTGCCAGCTCACCAGGGGGGGGATATAGCAATCAGCCCCAGCATTTT TRBV18 - TRBJ1-5 -
CASWPGQGTDTQYF TGTGCCAGTTGGCCGGGACAGGGGACAGATACGCAGTATTTT TRBV19 - TRBJ2-3 TRBD1
CASSPNRGPTGETQYF TGTGCCAGCTCACCGAACAGGGGCCCAACCGGGGAGACCCAGTACTTC TRBV18 - TRBJ2-5 TRBD1
CASSQTGGPNNEQFF TGCGCCAGCAGCCAGACAGGGGGACCAAACAATGAGCAGTTCTTC TRBV5-1 - TRBJ2-1 TRBD1
CASQRGGNTEAFF TGCGCCAGCCAGAGAGGGGGGAACACTGAAGCTTTCTTT TRBV10-1 once TRBJ1-1 -
CASSAWTSGTDTQYF TGTGCCAGCAGCGCCTGGACTAGCGGTACAGATACGCAGTATTTT TRBV7-8 - TRBJ2-3 TRBD2
CASSMGTGVYGYTF TGTGCCAGCAGTATGGGGACAGGGGTTTATGGCTACACCTTC TRBV11-3 - TRBJ1-2 TRBD1
CASSVSGTGELFF TGTGCCAGCAGCGTTTCAGGGACTGGGGAGCTGTTTTTT TRBV9 - TRBJ2-2 -
CASSVNAGGPLTQYF TGTGCCAGCAGCGTTAATGCGGGAGGGCCTCTTACGCAGTATTTT TRBV7-3 few TRBJ2-3 TRBD2
CASSLSGASSYNEQFF TGTGCCAGCAGTCTTAGCGGAGCGAGCTCCTACAATGAGCAGTTCTTC TRBV6-6 - TRBJ2-1 -